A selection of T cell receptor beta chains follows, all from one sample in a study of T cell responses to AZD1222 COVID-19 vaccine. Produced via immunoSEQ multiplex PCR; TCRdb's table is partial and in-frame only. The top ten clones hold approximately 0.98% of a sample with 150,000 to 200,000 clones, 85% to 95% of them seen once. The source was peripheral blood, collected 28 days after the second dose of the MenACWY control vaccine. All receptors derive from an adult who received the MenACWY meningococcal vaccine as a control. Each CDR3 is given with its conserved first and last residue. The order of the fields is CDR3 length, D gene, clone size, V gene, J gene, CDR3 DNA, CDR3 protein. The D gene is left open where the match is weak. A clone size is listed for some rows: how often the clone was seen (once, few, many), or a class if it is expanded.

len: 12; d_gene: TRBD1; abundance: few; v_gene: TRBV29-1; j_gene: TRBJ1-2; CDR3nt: TGCAGCGTAGAAGGGACAGAAGGGCGCTACACCTTC; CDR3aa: CSVEGTEGRYTF
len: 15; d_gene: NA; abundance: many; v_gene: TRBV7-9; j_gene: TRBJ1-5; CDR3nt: TGTGCCAGCAGCTTAGGGGGATATAGCAATCAGCCCCAGCATTTT; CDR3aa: CASSLGGYSNQPQHF
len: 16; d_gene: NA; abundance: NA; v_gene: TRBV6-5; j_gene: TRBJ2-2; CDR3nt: TGTGCCAGCAGTTACGGCCTAGCTGCGAACACCGGGGAGCTGTTTTTT; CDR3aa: CASSYGLAANTGELFF
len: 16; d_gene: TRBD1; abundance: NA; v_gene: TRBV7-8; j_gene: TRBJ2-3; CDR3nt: TGTGCCAGCAGTAGCCGGACAGGGATTATGGCAGATACGCAGTATTTT; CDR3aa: CASSSRTGIMADTQYF
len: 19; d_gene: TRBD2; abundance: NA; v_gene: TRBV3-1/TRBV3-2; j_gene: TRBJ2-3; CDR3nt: TGTGCCAGCAGCCAAGTGGTTAGTCTAGCGGGGGGGCGCAGAGATACGCAGTATTTT; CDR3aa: CASSQVVSLAGGRRDTQYF
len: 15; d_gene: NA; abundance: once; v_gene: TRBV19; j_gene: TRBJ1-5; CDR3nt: TGTGCCAGTTCCACTGTCGGGGGGAGCAATCAGCCCCAGCATTTT; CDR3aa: CASSTVGGSNQPQHF
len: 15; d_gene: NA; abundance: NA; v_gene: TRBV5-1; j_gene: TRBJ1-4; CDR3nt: TGCGCCAGCAGCGTACCGGGTGCAACTAATGAAAAACTGTTTTTT; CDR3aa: CASSVPGATNEKLFF
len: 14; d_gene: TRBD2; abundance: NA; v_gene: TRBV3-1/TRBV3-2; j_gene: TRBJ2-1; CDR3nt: TGTGCCAGCAGTAGGACTAGCAGGACCTCGGAGCAGTTCTTC; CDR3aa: CASSRTSRTSEQFF
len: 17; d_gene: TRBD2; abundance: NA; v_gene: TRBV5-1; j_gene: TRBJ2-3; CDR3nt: TGCGCCAGCAGCCGGCCGACTAGCGGGTACGGCACAGATACGCAGTATTTT; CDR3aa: CASSRPTSGYGTDTQYF
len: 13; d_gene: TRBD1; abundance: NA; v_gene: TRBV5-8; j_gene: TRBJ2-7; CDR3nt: TGTGCCAGCAGCAGCCGACAGGGAAACGAGCAGTACTTC; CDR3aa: CASSSRQGNEQYF
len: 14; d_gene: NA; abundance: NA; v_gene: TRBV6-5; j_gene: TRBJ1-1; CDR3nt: TGTGCCAGCAGTTATGAGGGTCAGAGGGGGAAAGCTTTCTTT; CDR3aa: CASSYEGQRGKAFF
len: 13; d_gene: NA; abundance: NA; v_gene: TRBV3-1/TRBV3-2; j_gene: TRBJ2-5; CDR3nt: TGTGCCAGCAGCCTGACTAGGCAGGAGACCCAGTACTTC; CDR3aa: CASSLTRQETQYF
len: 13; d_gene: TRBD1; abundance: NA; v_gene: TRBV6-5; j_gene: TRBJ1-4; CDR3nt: TGTGCCAGCAGTACGGACAGGGATGAAAAACTGTTTTTT; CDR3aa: CASSTDRDEKLFF
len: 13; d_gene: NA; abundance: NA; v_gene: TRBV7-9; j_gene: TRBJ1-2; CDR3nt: TGTGCCAGCAGCTTAGATGTTGACTATGGCTACACCTTC; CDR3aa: CASSLDVDYGYTF
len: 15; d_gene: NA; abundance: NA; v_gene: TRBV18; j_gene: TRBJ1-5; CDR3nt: TGTGCCAGCTCACCTGCCGTCCGGGGCGGTCAGCCCCAGCATTTT; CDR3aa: CASSPAVRGGQPQHF
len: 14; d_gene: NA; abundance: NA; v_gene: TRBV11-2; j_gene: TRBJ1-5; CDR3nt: TGTGCCAGCAGCTTAGGAGGGATTGGTCAGCCCCAGCATTTT; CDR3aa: CASSLGGIGQPQHF
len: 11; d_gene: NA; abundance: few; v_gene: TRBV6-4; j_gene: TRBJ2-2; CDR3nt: TGTGCCAGCCCCCCATGCGGGGAGCTGTTTTTT; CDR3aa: CASPPCGELFF
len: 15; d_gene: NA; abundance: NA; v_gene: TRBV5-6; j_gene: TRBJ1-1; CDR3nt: TGTGCCAGCAGCCAATTAGGGGACCCGAACACTGAAGCTTTCTTT; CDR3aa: CASSQLGDPNTEAFF
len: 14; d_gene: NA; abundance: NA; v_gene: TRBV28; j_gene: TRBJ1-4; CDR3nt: TGTGCCAGCAGTTGGGCGGCCCTTAGTGAAAAACTGTTTTTT; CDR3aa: CASSWAALSEKLFF
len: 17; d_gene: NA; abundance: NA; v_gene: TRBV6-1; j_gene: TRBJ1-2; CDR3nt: TGTGCCAGCAGTGAAGCGTTGCGGGGGCGCCGCAACTATGGCTACACCTTC; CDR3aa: CASSEALRGRRNYGYTF
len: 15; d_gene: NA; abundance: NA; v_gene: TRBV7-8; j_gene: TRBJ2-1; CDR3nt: TGTGCCAGCAGCCCCGGAAGGGGTGGGTACAATGAGCAGTTCTTC; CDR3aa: CASSPGRGGYNEQFF
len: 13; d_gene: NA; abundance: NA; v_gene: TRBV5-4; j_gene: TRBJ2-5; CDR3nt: TGTGCCAGCAGCTTGGTGGGGCAAGAGACCCAGTACTTC; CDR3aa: CASSLVGQETQYF
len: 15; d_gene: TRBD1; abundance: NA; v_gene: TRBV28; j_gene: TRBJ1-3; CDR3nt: TGTGCCAGCAGTCGACAGGGAGCGACTGGAAACACCATATATTTT; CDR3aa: CASSRQGATGNTIYF
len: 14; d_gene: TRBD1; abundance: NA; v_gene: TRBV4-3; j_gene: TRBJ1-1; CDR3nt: TGCGCCAGCAGCCCCGACAGGGGAAGTACTGAAGCTTTCTTT; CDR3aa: CASSPDRGSTEAFF
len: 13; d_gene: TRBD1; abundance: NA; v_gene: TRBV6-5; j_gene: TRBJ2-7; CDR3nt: TGTGCCAGCACCACCGGACAGGGCTACGAGCAGTACTTC; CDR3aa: CASTTGQGYEQYF
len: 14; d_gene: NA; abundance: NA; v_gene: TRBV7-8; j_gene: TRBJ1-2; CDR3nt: TGTGCCAGCAGCAAAACAGGGAACAACTATGGCTACACCTTC; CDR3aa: CASSKTGNNYGYTF
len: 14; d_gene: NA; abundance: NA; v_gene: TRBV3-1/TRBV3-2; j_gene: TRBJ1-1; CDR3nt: TGTGCCAGCAGCCTGGGTACAGGAAACACTGAAGCTTTCTTT; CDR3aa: CASSLGTGNTEAFF
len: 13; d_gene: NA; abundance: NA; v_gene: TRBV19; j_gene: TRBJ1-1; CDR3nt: TGTGCCAGTAGCCAAACGATGAACACTGAAGCTTTCTTT; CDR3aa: CASSQTMNTEAFF
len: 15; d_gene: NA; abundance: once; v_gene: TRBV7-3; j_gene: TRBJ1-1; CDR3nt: TGTGCCAGCAGCTTACGGGGGCCCAGCGGGACTGAAGCTTTCTTT; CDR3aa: CASSLRGPSGTEAFF
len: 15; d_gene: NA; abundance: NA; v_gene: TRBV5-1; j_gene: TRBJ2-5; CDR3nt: TGCGCCAGCAGCTTGGGTGGAGGTAACCAAGAGACCCAGTACTTC; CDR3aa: CASSLGGGNQETQYF
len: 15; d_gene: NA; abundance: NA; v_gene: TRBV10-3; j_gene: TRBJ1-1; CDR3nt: TGTGCCATCAGTGATTCAGGGCTCGCGGGGACTGAAGCTTTCTTT; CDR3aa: CAISDSGLAGTEAFF
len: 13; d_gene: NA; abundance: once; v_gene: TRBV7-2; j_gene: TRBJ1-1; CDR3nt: TGTGCCAGCAGTTCCGGTCAGAACACTGAAGCTTTCTTT; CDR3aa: CASSSGQNTEAFF
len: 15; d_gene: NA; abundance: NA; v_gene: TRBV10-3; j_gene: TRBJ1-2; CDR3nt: TGTGCCATCAGTGATAGCGGTTCGTTCGACGGAGGCTACACCTTC; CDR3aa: CAISDSGSFDGGYTF
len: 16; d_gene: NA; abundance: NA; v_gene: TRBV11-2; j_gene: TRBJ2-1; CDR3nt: TGTGCCAGCAGCTCTCGGGCCGCGAGGGGCATGGATGAGCAGTTCTTC; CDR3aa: CASSSRAARGMDEQFF
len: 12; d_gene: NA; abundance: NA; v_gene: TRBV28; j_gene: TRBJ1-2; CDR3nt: TGTGCCAGCAGTTTGGGGGACTATGGCTACACCTTC; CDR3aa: CASSLGDYGYTF
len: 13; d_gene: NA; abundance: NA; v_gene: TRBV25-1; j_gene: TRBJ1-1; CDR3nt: TGTGCCAGCAGTGACCCCGGGTGGGGTGAAGCTTTCTTT; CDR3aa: CASSDPGWGEAFF
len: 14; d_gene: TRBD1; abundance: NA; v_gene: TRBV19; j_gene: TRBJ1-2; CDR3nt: TGTGCCAGTAGTATACAGGGGGCGAATGCGGGCTACACCTTC; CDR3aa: CASSIQGANAGYTF
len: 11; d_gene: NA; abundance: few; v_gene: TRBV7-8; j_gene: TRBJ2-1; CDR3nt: TGTGCCGGGGGGTCCTACAATGAGCAGTTCTTC; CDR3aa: CAGGSYNEQFF
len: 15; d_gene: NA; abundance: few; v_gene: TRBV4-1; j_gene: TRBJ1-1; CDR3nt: TGCGCCAGCAGCGCACGGACGGATGCGAACACTGAAGCTTTCTTT; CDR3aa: CASSARTDANTEAFF
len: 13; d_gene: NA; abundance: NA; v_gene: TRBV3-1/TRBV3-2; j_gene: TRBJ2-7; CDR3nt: TGTGCCAGCAGCCAAGCCCCCCGCTACGAGCAGTACTTC; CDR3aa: CASSQAPRYEQYF
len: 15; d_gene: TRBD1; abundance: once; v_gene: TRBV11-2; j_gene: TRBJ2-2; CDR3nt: TGTGCCAGCAGCTTAGGCCACAGGGGTTCCGGGGAGCTGTTTTTT; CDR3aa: CASSLGHRGSGELFF
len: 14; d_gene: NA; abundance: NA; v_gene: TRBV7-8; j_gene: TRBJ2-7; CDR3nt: TGTGCCAGCAGTCCCACCGGCAGGGGTAGCGAGCAGTACTTC; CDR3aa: CASSPTGRGSEQYF
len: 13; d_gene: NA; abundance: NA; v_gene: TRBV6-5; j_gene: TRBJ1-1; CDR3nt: TGTGCCAGCAGTTACTCGATCCGTCTTGAAGCTTTCTTT; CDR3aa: CASSYSIRLEAFF
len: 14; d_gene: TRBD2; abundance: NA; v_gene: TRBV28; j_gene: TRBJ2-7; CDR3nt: TGTGCCACGAACCGGGCTAGCGGATACTACGAGCAGTACTTC; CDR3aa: CATNRASGYYEQYF
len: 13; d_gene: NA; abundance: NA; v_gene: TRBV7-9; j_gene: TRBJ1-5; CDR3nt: TGTGCCAGCACCCCGGTGGGAGGACAGCCCCAGCATTTT; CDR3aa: CASTPVGGQPQHF
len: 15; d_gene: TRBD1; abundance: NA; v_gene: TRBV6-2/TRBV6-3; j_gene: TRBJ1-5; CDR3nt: TGTGCCAGCAGTGACGGACAGGGGTACAATCAGCCCCAGCATTTT; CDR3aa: CASSDGQGYNQPQHF
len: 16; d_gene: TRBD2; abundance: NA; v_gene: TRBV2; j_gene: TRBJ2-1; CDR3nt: TGTGCCAGCAGTGAAGGGGGGACTAGAGCCTACAATGAGCAGTTCTTC; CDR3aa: CASSEGGTRAYNEQFF
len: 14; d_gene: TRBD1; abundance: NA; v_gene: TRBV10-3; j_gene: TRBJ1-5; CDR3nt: TGTGCCATCAATCATGACAGGGGGAGTCAGCCCCAGCATTTT; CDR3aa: CAINHDRGSQPQHF
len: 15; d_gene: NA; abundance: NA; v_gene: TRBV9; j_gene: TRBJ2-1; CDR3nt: TGTGCCAGCAGCACCAGTCCAGGGTCCTACAATGAGCAGTTCTTC; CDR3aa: CASSTSPGSYNEQFF
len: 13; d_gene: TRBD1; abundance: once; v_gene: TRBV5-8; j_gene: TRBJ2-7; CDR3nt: TGTGCCAGCAGCTCAAGACAGGGCACCGAGCAGTACTTC; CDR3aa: CASSSRQGTEQYF
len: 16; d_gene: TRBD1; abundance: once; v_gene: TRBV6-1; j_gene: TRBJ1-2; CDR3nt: TGTGCCAGCAGTGGACAGGGGGCTCCCGTTAACTATGGCTACACCTTC; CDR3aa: CASSGQGAPVNYGYTF
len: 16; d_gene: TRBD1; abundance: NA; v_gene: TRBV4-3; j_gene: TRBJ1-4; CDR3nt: TGCGCCAGCAGCAGGGGACAGGCCGCGCGTGATGAAAAACTGTTTTTT; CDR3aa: CASSRGQAARDEKLFF
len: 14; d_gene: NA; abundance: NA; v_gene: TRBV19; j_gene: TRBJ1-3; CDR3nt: TGTGCCAGTAGTATACAGATCTCCGGAAACACCATATATTTT; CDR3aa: CASSIQISGNTIYF
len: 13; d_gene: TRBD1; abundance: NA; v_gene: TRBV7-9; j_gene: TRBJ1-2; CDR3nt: TGTGCCAGCAGCTTTACAGGGGGCGATGGCTACACCTTC; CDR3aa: CASSFTGGDGYTF
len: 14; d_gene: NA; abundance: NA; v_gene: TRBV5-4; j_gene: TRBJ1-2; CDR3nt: TGTGCCAGCAGCTTGGGGGGGGTCGGTTCTGGCTACACCTTC; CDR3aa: CASSLGGVGSGYTF